This entry lists 31 T cell receptor beta chains sequenced from one sample in a study of CXCR3-negative and CXCR3-positive naive CD8 T cells. Through 5' RACE with UMI labels, the TRB cDNA libraries were prepared. TCRdb reprocessed the 5' RACE reads and reports one entry per CDR3 protein, with no DNA. Across approximately 56,000 distinct CDR3 sequences, the top ten clones capture about 1.4% of the sample. The specimen was naive CXCR3- CD8+ T cells from blood. The subset here: CD45RO-CCR7+CD27+CD95- naive CD8+ T cells lacking CXCR3 (TNR3-). All receptors derive from a human donor in good health. Some clones in this sample may be carry-over from other donors' samples.

This chain links TRBV29-1 with TRBJ2-7. This CDR3 contains 13 residues. Germline-derived CDR1 and CDR2 are SQVTM and ANQGSEA. The CDR3 here is CSVEQGGSYEQYF.

The chain couples TRBV20-1 to TRBJ2-1; the D call of TRBD1 rests on TCRdb alone, since no DNA is present to check it. This CDR3 comprises 19 residues. Germline V gene sequence: CDR1 DFQATT, CDR2 SNEGSKA (reference sequence). The chain's CDR3 is CSARPTRGQLPFSYNEQFF.

The gene calls are TRBV6-6 and TRBJ1-5; the D gene TCRdb calls, TRBD1, cannot be checked with no DNA. CDR1 is MNHNY and CDR2 is SVGAGI in the germline V gene (reference sequence). This CDR3 is built from 15 residues. CDR3 sequence reads: CASSYPGQSNQPQHF.

This rearrangement joins TRBV28 to TRBJ2-1; the D gene TCRdb calls, TRBD1, cannot be checked with no DNA. CDR3 size: 14 residues. Germline assignment: CDR1 MDHEN and CDR2 SYDVKM. The chain's CDR3 is CASSSKGSYNEQFF.

This chain joins TRBV20-1 and TRBJ2-7; TCRdb returns TRBD1, unconfirmable since there is no DNA. Looked up from germline, CDR1 is DFQATT and CDR2 is SNEGSKA (reference sequence). The CDR3 runs 15 residues. The CDR3 reads CSAPPYGTGSYEQYF.

Considering frequency, this clonotype is medium-sized. This sequence joins TRBV21-1 and TRBJ2-7; without DNA, the TCRdb call of TRBD1 cannot be checked. TRBV21-1 corresponds to a pseudogene. The CDR3 loop spans 15 amino acids. CDR3 sequence: CASSSWTGNSYEQYF.

V usage is TRBV29-1 and J usage is TRBJ2-1; without DNA, the TCRdb call of TRBD1 cannot be checked. The CDR3 contains 15 residues. Germline V gives CDR1 SQVTM, CDR2 ANQGSEA. This CDR3 is CSVEFMDRENNEQFF.

The J gene is TRBJ2-1, the V gene TRBV6-5; TCRdb names TRBD2, which stays unverified in the absence of DNA. Germline CDR1 and CDR2: MNHEY and SVGAGI. The CDR3 has 15 residues. The CDR3 here is CASSPLAGGQHEQFF.

The chain has TRBV21-1 and TRBJ2-3; TCRdb reports TRBD2, a call that lacks DNA to check it against. TRBV21-1 is designated a pseudogene. The CDR3 has 16 amino acids. The CDR3 region is CASSKLPGRRGDTQYF.

The chain is built from TRBV27 and TRBJ1-5. CDR1 and CDR2 from the germline V gene are MNHEY and SMNVEV (reference sequence). The CDR3 runs 14 residues. CDR3 sequence reads: CASRIKGGNQPQHF.

The chain employs TRBV5-1 and TRBJ2-7; TCRdb proposes TRBD1, but this gene call is untestable without DNA. The length of the CDR3 is 15 residues. The germline gives CDR1 SGHRS, CDR2 YFSETQ. The CDR3 loop reads CASSDGQAISYEQYF. The full variable domain, its missing parts supplied by reference TRBV5-1 and TRBJ2-7, is KAGVTQTPRYLIKTRGQQVTLSCSPISGHRSVSWYQQTPGQGLQFLFEYFSETQRNKGNFPGRFSGRQFSNSRSEMNVSTLELGDSALYLCASSDGQAISYEQYFGPGTRLTVT.

The rearrangement uses TRBV10-3 and TRBJ2-1; TCRdb's D gene call, TRBD2, goes unchecked for lack of DNA. This CDR3 contains 15 residues. Looked up from germline, CDR1 is ENHRY and CDR2 is SYGVKD. The CDR3 reads CAISEWTGLGNEQFF.

The chain joins TRBV7-8 to TRBJ2-1. This CDR3 has 15 amino acids. The V gene's germline CDR1 is SGHVS and CDR2 FQNEAQ. CDR3 loop: CASSLAGVAYNEQFF.

By frequency, this clonotype is medium-sized. The chain is built from TRBV6-2 or TRBV6-3 and TRBJ2-7. This CDR3 is 13 amino acids long. Germline V gives CDR1 MNHEY, CDR2 SVGEGT. CDR3: CASSYRTLYEQYF.

V is TRBV5-5 and J is TRBJ1-1. The CDR3 totals 15 residues. CDR1 and CDR2 from the germline V gene are SGHKS and YYEKEE (reference sequence). CDR3 loop: CASSWGVTVNTEAFF. Variable domain in full (rest from reference TRBV5-5 and TRBJ1-1): DAGVTQSPTHLIKTRGQQVTLRCSPISGHKSVSWYQQVLGQGPQFIFQYYEKEERGRGNFPDRFSARQFPNYSSELNVNALLLGDSALYLCASSWGVTVNTEAFFGQGTRLTVV.

V gene TRBV11-2 combines with J gene TRBJ2-2; TCRdb gives TRBD2 as the D gene, but with no DNA this cannot be confirmed. This CDR3 has 17 amino acids. CDR1 and CDR2 from the germline V gene are SGHAT and FQNNGV. The CDR3 region is CASSLDWLAGDTGELFF.

The chain is built from TRBV12-3 or TRBV12-4 and TRBJ2-1. The CDR3 is 12 residues long. CDR3 residues: CASSLRDNEQFF.

The chain is built from TRBV5-1 and TRBJ2-5; the D gene TCRdb calls, TRBD1, cannot be checked with no DNA. This CDR3 contains 14 residues. Germline V lookup: CDR1 SGHRS, CDR2 YFSETQ. The CDR3 sequence: CASSPRTGEETQYF.

The V gene is TRBV28, the J gene TRBJ1-4. Per the germline V gene, CDR1 is MDHEN and CDR2 is SYDVKM. The CDR3 has 14 amino acids. CDR3 sequence: CASSYWDSNEKLFF.

The chain joins TRBV7-3 to TRBJ2-7; TCRdb gives TRBD2 as the D gene, but with no DNA this cannot be confirmed. Germline V CDR1 and CDR2: SGHTA, FQGTGA. The CDR3 is 15 amino acids. The CDR3 protein is CASSFAGAPPNEQYF. Full variable domain (missing parts from reference TRBV7-3 and TRBJ2-7): GAGVSQTPSNKVTEKGKYVELRCDPISGHTALYWYRQSLGQGPEFLIYFQGTGAADDSGLPNDRFFAVRPEGSVSTLKIQRTERGDSAVYLCASSFAGAPPNEQYFGPGTRLTVT.

The CDR3 loop reads CSARELRRAATYEQYF. The chain couples TRBV20-1 to TRBJ2-7; the TCRdb D gene call, TRBD2, has no DNA to confirm it. Germline V gene sequence: CDR1 DFQATT, CDR2 SNEGSKA (reference sequence). This CDR3 spans 16 amino acids.

The genes are TRBV29-1 and TRBJ1-2; without DNA, the TCRdb call of TRBD1 cannot be checked. CDR3 length: 16 residues. Germline V gene lookup returns CDR1 SQVTM and CDR2 ANQGSEA. CDR3 in amino acids: CSVGPGGGGELYGYTF.

The J gene is TRBJ1-2, the V gene TRBV27. Germline V gives CDR1 MNHEY, CDR2 SMNVEV (reference sequence). The CDR3 sequence is 13 residues long. Here the CDR3 reads CASSLEGDYGYTF.

The V and J genes are TRBV29-1 and TRBJ2-2; checking the TCRdb D call of TRBD1 is not possible without DNA. The CDR3 spans 14 residues. Germline loops: CDR1 SQVTM, CDR2 ANQGSEA. CDR3 protein: CSVDAGVGTGELFF.

The chain couples TRBV28 to TRBJ2-7. This CDR3 is built from 13 residues. Germline values: CDR1 MDHEN, CDR2 SYDVKM. This CDR3 is CASSPRLSYEQYF.

The chain carries TRBV11-2 and TRBJ2-1; absent DNA, TCRdb's TRBD1 call cannot be checked. Germline V gene data show CDR1 as SGHAT and CDR2 as FQNNGV. CDR3 length equals 15 residues. The CDR3 is CASGPGAGSGNEQFF.

The chain carries TRBV6-2 or TRBV6-3 and TRBJ2-5. The CDR3 spans 14 residues. Germline V gene sequence: CDR1 MNHEY, CDR2 SVGEGT. CDR3 region: CASSYSTREETQYF.

V is TRBV28 and J is TRBJ1-2. The CDR3 length is 15 residues. The V gene's germline CDR1 is MDHEN and CDR2 SYDVKM. CDR3 sequence reads: CASRPRALANYGYTF.

This chain's CDR3 is CASSEFASGLGNEQFF. The genes are TRBV2 and TRBJ2-1; with no DNA, the TCRdb D assignment of TRBD2 cannot be verified. Germline V gene sequence: CDR1 SNHLY, CDR2 FYNNEI. The CDR3 runs 16 residues.

The chain uses TRBV3-1 and TRBJ2-3; absent DNA, TCRdb's TRBD1 call cannot be checked. The V gene's germline CDR1 is LGHDT and CDR2 YNNKEL (reference sequence). The CDR3 extends over 14 amino acids. The CDR3 sequence is CASSRPGGADTQYF.

The V and J genes are TRBV28 and TRBJ2-7; TCRdb selects TRBD2, and the lack of DNA leaves this call unchecked. This CDR3 has 19 residues. In germline, CDR1 is MDHEN, CDR2 SYDVKM. The CDR3 region is CASSYPGLAGAVRLYEQYF.